The 19 T cell receptor beta chains presented below share a single source sample, sequenced in a study of shared clonotypes between healthy human individuals. Assay: immunoSEQ multiplex PCR; the TCRdb copy retains only in-frame clones and omits some. The data hold roughly 2 million clones, with more than 90% observed a single time. The sequenced sample consisted of naive CD4+ T cells sorted from blood. Described subset: CD45RA+ positively selected. Every receptor here comes from a young man in good health.

The rearrangement joins TRBV14 to TRBJ1-3; 7 bases map to TRBD1. This CDR3 has 16 residues. CDR1 SGHDN and CDR2 FVKESK come from the germline V gene. The J segment lost 3 bases and the V segment lost 3 bases, leaving 8 bases of the junction unmatched. DNA for the CDR3: TGTGCCAGCAGCCACACGCTGACAGGGTTTGGAAACACCATATATTTT. This translates into CASSHTLTGFGNTIYF.

A remark on this clone: Other nucleotide sequences in the sample specify the same CDR3. V is TRBV5-1 and J is TRBJ2-5; 12 nucleotides agree with TRBD2. V was pared by 5 bases and J by 2 bases, with 4 bases of the junction left unmatched. Germline V CDR1 and CDR2: SGHRS, YFSETQ. The CDR3 is 15 amino acids. The CDR3 sequence: CASSFGTSGQETQYF. CDR3 sequence (DNA): TGCGCCAGCAGTTTCGGGACTAGCGGGCAAGAGACCCAGTACTTC.

The chain couples TRBV6-6 to TRBJ1-5; D remains ambiguous. V was trimmed by 6 bases and J by 8 bases, leaving 8 bases between them. This CDR3 is 11 amino acids long. Germline CDR1 MNHNY, CDR2 SVGAGI (reference sequence). CDR3: CASRTSEPQHF. The CDR3 nucleotides read TGTGCCAGCAGGACGAGTGAGCCCCAGCATTTT.

V gene TRBV6-5 combines with J gene TRBJ1-6; tentative D call: TRBD1 (5 bases). Trimming took 0 bases from V and 7 from J, leaving 10 bases between them. This CDR3 region has 15 residues. CDR1 and CDR2 (germline): MNHEY, SVGAGI. The CDR3 here is CASSYSWGGNSPLHF. CDR3 sequence (DNA): TGTGCCAGCAGTTACTCGTGGGGGGGGAATTCACCCCTCCACTTT.

The CDR3 here is CASSQVGRTQYF. In DNA form, the CDR3 reads TGCGCCAGCAGCCAAGTAGGGCGTACGCAGTATTTT. The genes are TRBV4-1 and TRBJ2-3; no clear D gene. Trimming removed 1 base from V and 8 bases from J, with 7 bases in between. CDR3 length: 12 amino acids. Germline values: CDR1 MGHRA, CDR2 YSYEKL.

The V call is TRBV28, the J call TRBJ1-6; D ambiguous. CDR1 is MDHEN and CDR2 is SYDVKM in the germline V gene. This CDR3 comprises 16 residues. With 1 base removed from V and 3 bases from J, the gap between germline ends came to 10 bases. The CDR3 reads CASSLSEGSYNSPLHF. The CDR3, as DNA: TGTGCCAGCAGTTTATCGGAGGGTAGCTATAATTCACCCCTCCACTTT.

The chain employs TRBV28 and TRBJ2-7; no definite D call. The CDR3 extends over 15 amino acids. V dropped 5 bases and J dropped 1 base, with 15 bases sitting between them. CDR1 is MDHEN and CDR2 is SYDVKM in the germline V gene. The DNA of the CDR3 is TGTGCCAGCAGTCATAAGGGTTCTGGGTCCTACGAGCAGTACTTC. Amino acids: CASSHKGSGSYEQYF. Filled out from reference TRBV28 and TRBJ2-7, the complete variable domain reads DVKVTQSSRYLVKRTGEKVFLECVQDMDHENMFWYRQDPGLGLRLIYFSYDVKMKEKGDIPEGYSVSREKKERFSLILESASTNQTSMYLCASSHKGSGSYEQYFGPGTRLTVT.

The chain employs TRBV4-1 and TRBJ2-7; D ambiguous. The CDR3 contains 16 residues. Germline V lookup: CDR1 MGHRA, CDR2 YSYEKL. Trimming stripped 0 bases from V and 8 bases from J, with 20 bases between. As DNA, the CDR3 is TGCGCCAGCAGCCAAGATGGCCCCCCCCCAGTGAGGAAGCAGTACTTC. Its translation is CASSQDGPPPVRKQYF.

The chain recombines TRBV4-1 with TRBJ2-4; TRBD1 aligns across 7 bases. CDR1 and CDR2 (germline): MGHRA, YSYEKL. The CDR3 sequence is 17 residues long. J lost 6 bases, V lost 4 bases, and 15 bases had no gene match. CDR3 sequence: CASSPTPRGLARNIQYF. The CDR3 DNA follows: TGCGCCAGCAGCCCCACACCTAGGGGGCTAGCTCGAAACATTCAGTACTTC.

V is TRBV5-1 and J is TRBJ2-3; D gene uncertain. From germline, CDR1 is SGHRS and CDR2 YFSETQ. V lost 2 bases to trimming and J lost 6 bases, with 13 bases between them. CDR3 length equals 14 residues. Written as DNA, the CDR3 is TGCGCCAGCAGCTTCGGCAGTGCACAGGATACGCAGTATTTT. Amino acid sequence: CASSFGSAQDTQYF.

This clone was found once. The gene calls are TRBV7-8 and TRBJ1-5; D not resolved. In germline, CDR1 is SGHVS, CDR2 FQNEAQ. The V end was cut by 2 bases, the J end by 8 bases, with 10 bases between. The CDR3 runs 13 residues. The CDR3 nucleotides read TGTGCCAGCAGCTTAAATGGCATGGAGCCCCAGCATTTT. Residues: CASSLNGMEPQHF. The full variable domain, its missing parts supplied by reference TRBV7-8 and TRBJ1-5, is GAGVSQSPRYKVAKRGQDVALRCDPISGHVSLFWYQQALGQGPEFLTYFQNEAQLDKSGLPSDRFFAERPEGSVSTLKIQRTQQEDSAVYLCASSLNGMEPQHFGDGTRLSIL.

Concerning this clone: Distinct nucleotide sequences in the sample also encode this CDR3. This sequence joins TRBV7-2 and TRBJ1-5; no firm D call. Germline CDR1 and CDR2: SGHTA and FQGNSA. This CDR3 spans 14 amino acids. V lost 1 base, J lost 2 bases, and 6 bases lay in between. The DNA for the CDR3 is TGTGCCAGCAGCTTAGGGGGAGGCAATCAGCCCCAGCATTTT. It codes for CASSLGGGNQPQHF.

This chain joins TRBV7-9 and TRBJ1-5; maybe TRBD1 (6 bases). Germline V gene sequence: CDR1 SEHNR, CDR2 FQNEAQ (reference sequence). V gave up 1 base and J gave up 1 base, with 11 bases separating them. The CDR3 loop spans 16 amino acids. CDR3 in DNA: TGTGCCAGCAGCTTAGTACACGGGGGCAGCAATCAGCCCCAGCATTTT. It codes for CASSLVHGGSNQPQHF.

This chain joins TRBV11-2 and TRBJ2-1; D possibly uses TRBD1 or TRBD2 (5 bases each). The CDR3 sequence is 15 residues long. The germline V gene encodes CDR1 SGHAT and CDR2 FQNNGV. V was shortened by 4 bases and J by 0 bases, with 10 bases between the two germline ends. The CDR3 bases are TGTGCCAGCAGCTCCGGGACCGACTCCTACAATGAGCAGTTCTTC. It is translated as CASSSGTDSYNEQFF.

This chain joins TRBV6-1 and TRBJ2-7; 8 bases align to TRBD1. Per the germline V gene, CDR1 is MNHNS and CDR2 is SASEGT. J was trimmed by 5 bases and V by 4 bases; bases with no gene match: 7. The CDR3 is made up of 14 amino acids. CDR3 sequence (DNA): TGTGCCAGCAGTGCCGGGACAGGAGGTGACGAGCAGTACTTC. Its protein product is CASSAGTGGDEQYF.

The chain uses TRBV20-1 and TRBJ2-7, with no clear D. V lost 7 bases to trimming and J lost 4 bases, with 11 bases between them. The CDR3 extends over 11 amino acids. CDR1 is DFQATT, CDR2 SNEGSKA, per germline (reference sequence). Written as DNA, the CDR3 is TGCAGTGGCCAGCTGGAATACGAGCAGTACTTC. It encodes CSGQLEYEQYF.

The chain is built from TRBV30 and TRBJ2-7; 8 nucleotides line up with TRBD2. There are 14 residues in the CDR3. V was clipped by 3 bases and J by 2 bases; unmatched bases: 6. Germline V gene data show CDR1 as GTSNPN and CDR2 as SVGIG (reference sequence). The CDR3 here is CAWSTGGDAYEQYF. The CDR3 nucleotides read TGTGCCTGGAGCACCGGGGGGGATGCCTACGAGCAGTACTTC.

In the case of this clone: The sample carries other DNA sequences with the same CDR3. The CDR3 region is CASSYSSGGNQPQHF. The CDR3 nucleotides read TGTGCCAGCAGTTACTCGTCAGGGGGGAATCAGCCCCAGCATTTT. The chain couples TRBV6-5 to TRBJ1-5; TRBD1 matches at 7 bases. The CDR3 runs to 15 residues. Germline V gene sequence: CDR1 MNHEY, CDR2 SVGAGI. Trimming at V came to 0 bases and at J to 4 bases, leaving 3 bases not matched to a gene.

The chain recombines TRBV11-3 with TRBJ2-5; D perhaps matches TRBD2 (6 bases). The CDR3 length is 16 residues. Germline CDR1 reads SGHNT; CDR2 reads YENEEA. Trimming removed 0 bases at V and 1 base at J, with 12 bases between. CDR3: CASSLELAGIQETQYF. The CDR3 nucleotides are TGTGCCAGCAGCTTAGAGCTTGCGGGGATCCAAGAGACCCAGTACTTC.